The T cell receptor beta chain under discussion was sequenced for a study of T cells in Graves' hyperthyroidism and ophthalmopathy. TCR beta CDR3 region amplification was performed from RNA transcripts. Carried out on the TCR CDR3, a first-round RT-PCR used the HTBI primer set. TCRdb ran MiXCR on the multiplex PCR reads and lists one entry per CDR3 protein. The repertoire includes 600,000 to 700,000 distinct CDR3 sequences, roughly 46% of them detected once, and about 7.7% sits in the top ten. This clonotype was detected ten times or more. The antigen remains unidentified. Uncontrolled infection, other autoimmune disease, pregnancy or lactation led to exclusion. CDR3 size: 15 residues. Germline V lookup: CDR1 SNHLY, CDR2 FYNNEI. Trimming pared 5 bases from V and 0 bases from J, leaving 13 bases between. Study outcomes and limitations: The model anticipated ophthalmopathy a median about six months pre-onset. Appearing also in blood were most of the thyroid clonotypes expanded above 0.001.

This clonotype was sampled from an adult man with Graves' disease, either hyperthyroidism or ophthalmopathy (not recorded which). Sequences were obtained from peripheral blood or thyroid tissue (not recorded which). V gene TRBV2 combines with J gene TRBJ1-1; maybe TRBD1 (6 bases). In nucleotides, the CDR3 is TGTGCCAGCAGTACCACAGGGTTGATGAACACTGAAGCTTTCTTT. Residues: CASSTTGLMNTEAFF.